The clone carrying this TCR beta chain was recorded a few times. Antigen: not known. cDNA carried unique molecular identifiers, and a universal primer site was added by template switching. TCRdb re-called the 5' RACE reads with MiXCR, one entry per CDR3 protein. The sample lists a few hundred thousand distinct CDR3 sequences, approximately 9.6% seen once, with more than 2.5% in the top ten. The data originate from a study of identical twins. The study's findings and limits: Compared with models, monozygotic twins showed more out-of-frame TCR alpha sharing. Its conclusions, products of cross-sectional statistical analysis, did not come from following the same donors. Out-of-frame alpha sequences common to twins exhibited an excess of low generation probability.

The germline V and J ends were trimmed by 2 bases and 0 bases, with 3 bases remaining between them. This CDR3 comprises 13 residues. Germline lookup yields CDR1 MRHNA and CDR2 SNTAGT. This sample also belongs to another study, concerning yellow fever vaccine responses in identical twins.

The source is a woman aged 18-29 years in good health. Sequenced input: PBMCs. The V gene is TRBV6-4, the J gene TRBJ2-3; no clear D. The CDR3 sequence is CASSDGSTDTQYF. CDR3 nucleotides: TGTGCCAGCAGTGACGGTAGCACAGATACGCAGTATTTT.